The rows below give T cell receptor beta chains drawn from one sample of a study of shared clonotypes between healthy human individuals. The repertoire was sequenced with immunoSEQ multiplex PCR; TCRdb's copy has only in-frame clones and lacks some. Among hundreds of thousands of clones listed, approximately 96% were seen once. The sample comprised naive CD8+ T cells sorted from blood. These receptors all stem from a woman in her twenties or thirties in good health. Each CDR3 is given with its conserved first and last residue. A D gene is named only where the DNA matches it firmly. Expanded clones are given a class, and other clones once, few, many or no size at all.

CDR3aa: CASSENWAGYTF
CDR3nt: TGTGCCAGCAGTGAAAATTGGGCTGGCTACACCTTC
d_gene: .
j_gene: TRBJ1-2
abundance: .
v_gene: TRBV2

CDR3aa: CASSLGLAGPVEYNEQFF
CDR3nt: TGTGCCAGCAGCCTGGGACTAGCGGGGCCCGTCGAGTACAATGAGCAGTTCTTC
d_gene: TRBD2
j_gene: TRBJ2-1
abundance: .
v_gene: TRBV9

CDR3aa: CASSDFEVNQPQHF
CDR3nt: TGTGCCAGCAGTGATTTCGAGGTGAATCAGCCCCAGCATTTT
d_gene: .
j_gene: TRBJ1-5
abundance: once
v_gene: TRBV6-1

CDR3aa: CASSRRGDSYEQYF
CDR3nt: TGTGCCAGCAGCCGGCGGGGGGACTCCTACGAGCAGTACTTC
d_gene: TRBD2
j_gene: TRBJ2-7
abundance: .
v_gene: TRBV7-9

CDR3aa: CASSLSPNEQFF
CDR3nt: TGTGCCAGCAGCCTATCCCCCAATGAGCAGTTCTTC
d_gene: .
j_gene: TRBJ2-1
abundance: .
v_gene: TRBV5-6

CDR3aa: CASSPEDGTDTQYF
CDR3nt: TGTGCCAGCAGCCCTGAGGACGGCACAGATACGCAGTATTTT
d_gene: .
j_gene: TRBJ2-3
abundance: .
v_gene: TRBV5-6

CDR3aa: CASSSGLAGVPGELFF
CDR3nt: TGTGCCAGCAGCTCAGGACTAGCGGGAGTACCTGGGGAGCTGTTTTTT
d_gene: TRBD2
j_gene: TRBJ2-2
abundance: .
v_gene: TRBV13

CDR3aa: CASSLDSITYEQYF
CDR3nt: TGTGCCAGCAGCTTGGACAGTATCACCTACGAGCAGTACTTC
d_gene: .
j_gene: TRBJ2-7
abundance: .
v_gene: TRBV7-9

CDR3aa: CASSLSPTGGGETQYF
CDR3nt: TGTGCCAGCAGCCTTAGCCCCACAGGGGGGGGTGAGACCCAGTACTTC
d_gene: .
j_gene: TRBJ2-5
abundance: .
v_gene: TRBV27

CDR3aa: CASRNRDAQETQYF
CDR3nt: TGTGCCAGCAGGAACCGGGACGCCCAAGAGACCCAGTACTTC
d_gene: .
j_gene: TRBJ2-5
abundance: .
v_gene: TRBV6-6

CDR3aa: CASRSASGTTYNEQFF
CDR3nt: TGTGCCTCCAGGTCGGCTAGCGGGACGACCTACAATGAGCAGTTCTTC
d_gene: TRBD2
j_gene: TRBJ2-1
abundance: .
v_gene: TRBV7-9

CDR3aa: CASNGGGTEAFF
CDR3nt: TGTGCCAGCAACGGGGGGGGGACTGAAGCTTTCTTT
d_gene: .
j_gene: TRBJ1-1
abundance: .
v_gene: TRBV27

CDR3aa: CASSLRVLADIQYF
CDR3nt: TGTGCCAGCAGCTTAAGGGTCCTTGCAGACATTCAGTACTTC
d_gene: .
j_gene: TRBJ2-4
abundance: .
v_gene: TRBV13

CDR3aa: CASSLPKGVEQYF
CDR3nt: TGTGCCAGCAGCCTACCGAAGGGGGTCGAGCAGTACTTC
d_gene: .
j_gene: TRBJ2-7
abundance: .
v_gene: TRBV7-2

CDR3aa: CASSEWTGRRRNEKLFF
CDR3nt: TGTGCCAGCAGTGAATGGACAGGGCGACGACGTAATGAAAAACTGTTTTTT
d_gene: TRBD1
j_gene: TRBJ1-4
abundance: .
v_gene: TRBV2

CDR3aa: CASSSGTSGRARQFF
CDR3nt: TGTGCCAGCAGCTCGGGGACTAGCGGGAGGGCCAGGCAGTTCTTC
d_gene: TRBD2
j_gene: TRBJ2-1
abundance: .
v_gene: TRBV27

CDR3aa: CASSQRGNEQYF
CDR3nt: TGTGCCAGCAGCCAACGGGGAAACGAGCAGTACTTC
d_gene: .
j_gene: TRBJ2-7
abundance: .
v_gene: TRBV4-2

CDR3aa: CASSDKLLAGPYEQYF
CDR3nt: TGTGCCAGCAGTGACAAGCTATTAGCGGGGCCCTACGAGCAGTACTTC
d_gene: TRBD2
j_gene: TRBJ2-7
abundance: .
v_gene: TRBV6-1

CDR3aa: CASNSQGRDHGYTF
CDR3nt: TGTGCCAGCAACTCCCAAGGCCGGGACCATGGCTACACCTTC
d_gene: .
j_gene: TRBJ1-2
abundance: few
v_gene: TRBV5-4

CDR3aa: CASSPLAGDSYNEQFF
CDR3nt: TGTGCCAGCAGTCCCCTAGCGGGAGATTCCTACAATGAGCAGTTCTTC
d_gene: TRBD2
j_gene: TRBJ2-1
abundance: once
v_gene: TRBV27

CDR3aa: CSAGTVGRESPYEQYF
CDR3nt: TGCAGCGCAGGAACCGTGGGGCGGGAGTCCCCCTACGAGCAGTACTTC
d_gene: TRBD2
j_gene: TRBJ2-7
abundance: once
v_gene: TRBV29-1

CDR3aa: CAWLSGGFGGYTF
CDR3nt: TGTGCCTGGTTGTCAGGGGGCTTTGGTGGCTACACCTTC
d_gene: TRBD1
j_gene: TRBJ1-2
abundance: once
v_gene: TRBV30

CDR3aa: CASSAGGYEQYF
CDR3nt: TGTGCCAGCAGCGCAGGTGGTTACGAGCAGTACTTC
d_gene: .
j_gene: TRBJ2-7
abundance: .
v_gene: TRBV9

CDR3aa: CASSYSIWGLDQPQHF
CDR3nt: TGTGCCAGCAGTTACTCGATCTGGGGCTTGGATCAGCCCCAGCATTTT
d_gene: .
j_gene: TRBJ1-5
abundance: .
v_gene: TRBV6-6

CDR3aa: CASSFWTGARDTQYF
CDR3nt: TGTGCCAGCAGTTTCTGGACAGGGGCTAGGGATACGCAGTATTTT
d_gene: TRBD1
j_gene: TRBJ2-3
abundance: .
v_gene: TRBV28

CDR3aa: CASSSGGTNEQFF
CDR3nt: TGCGCCAGCAGCTCAGGGGGCACGAATGAGCAGTTCTTC
d_gene: TRBD1
j_gene: TRBJ2-1
abundance: .
v_gene: TRBV5-1

CDR3aa: CASSLSGAGGEAFF
CDR3nt: TGTGCCAGCAGTTTGTCAGGGGCAGGGGGTGAAGCTTTCTTT
d_gene: TRBD1
j_gene: TRBJ1-1
abundance: .
v_gene: TRBV27

CDR3aa: CASSVQLLAGTYEQYF
CDR3nt: TGTGCCAGTAGTGTCCAACTACTAGCGGGGACATACGAGCAGTACTTC
d_gene: TRBD2
j_gene: TRBJ2-7
abundance: .
v_gene: TRBV19

CDR3aa: CASSYVAWDDYGYTF
CDR3nt: TGTGCCAGCAGTTACGTAGCATGGGACGACTATGGCTACACCTTC
d_gene: .
j_gene: TRBJ1-2
abundance: .
v_gene: TRBV6-6

CDR3aa: CASSLAGDTQYF
CDR3nt: TGTGCCAGCAGCTTAGCGGGAGATACGCAGTATTTT
d_gene: .
j_gene: TRBJ2-3
abundance: once
v_gene: TRBV11-3

CDR3aa: CASSLGGSDTQYF
CDR3nt: TGTGCCAGCAGTTTAGGGGGTTCAGATACGCAGTATTTT
d_gene: .
j_gene: TRBJ2-3
abundance: .
v_gene: TRBV27

CDR3aa: CASSRWEGSNEQFF
CDR3nt: TGTGCCAGCAGCCGTTGGGAGGGCTCCAATGAGCAGTTCTTC
d_gene: TRBD2
j_gene: TRBJ2-1
abundance: .
v_gene: TRBV14

CDR3aa: CASSAGAGITDTQYF
CDR3nt: TGTGCCAGCAGTGCCGGGGCAGGTATCACAGATACGCAGTATTTT
d_gene: .
j_gene: TRBJ2-3
abundance: .
v_gene: TRBV6-5

CDR3aa: CASSLSGQPNTEAFF
CDR3nt: TGTGCCAGCAGTTTATCAGGACAGCCGAACACTGAAGCTTTCTTT
d_gene: .
j_gene: TRBJ1-1
abundance: once
v_gene: TRBV27

CDR3aa: CASSLGTGGAYTIYF
CDR3nt: TGTGCCAGCAGCTTGGGGACAGGGGGCGCCTACACCATATATTTT
d_gene: TRBD1
j_gene: TRBJ1-3
abundance: once
v_gene: TRBV5-6

CDR3aa: CASSLRQGMSYEQYF
CDR3nt: TGCGCCAGCAGCCTCCGACAGGGGATGTCCTACGAGCAGTACTTC
d_gene: TRBD1
j_gene: TRBJ2-7
abundance: .
v_gene: TRBV5-1

CDR3aa: CASSIGTSGSETQYF
CDR3nt: TGTGCCAGCAGTATAGGGACTAGCGGCTCGGAGACCCAGTACTTC
d_gene: TRBD2
j_gene: TRBJ2-5
abundance: .
v_gene: TRBV27

CDR3aa: CASSPTISYEQYF
CDR3nt: TGTGCCAGTAGTCCTACGATATCCTACGAGCAGTACTTC
d_gene: .
j_gene: TRBJ2-7
abundance: .
v_gene: TRBV19

CDR3aa: CSVDQTEHTDTQYF
CDR3nt: TGCAGCGTTGACCAGACAGAGCACACAGATACGCAGTATTTT
d_gene: .
j_gene: TRBJ2-3
abundance: once
v_gene: TRBV29-1

CDR3aa: CASKDATGGFNEQFF
CDR3nt: TGTGCCAGCAAGGATGCGACAGGGGGATTCAATGAGCAGTTCTTC
d_gene: TRBD1
j_gene: TRBJ2-1
abundance: .
v_gene: TRBV27

CDR3aa: CASINQGQPQHF
CDR3nt: TGTGCCAGCATTAACCAGGGGCAGCCCCAGCATTTT
d_gene: .
j_gene: TRBJ1-5
abundance: .
v_gene: TRBV28

CDR3aa: CASSVEDTSTDTQYF
CDR3nt: TGTGCCAGCAGCGTAGAGGACACGTCCACAGATACGCAGTATTTT
d_gene: .
j_gene: TRBJ2-3
abundance: .
v_gene: TRBV9